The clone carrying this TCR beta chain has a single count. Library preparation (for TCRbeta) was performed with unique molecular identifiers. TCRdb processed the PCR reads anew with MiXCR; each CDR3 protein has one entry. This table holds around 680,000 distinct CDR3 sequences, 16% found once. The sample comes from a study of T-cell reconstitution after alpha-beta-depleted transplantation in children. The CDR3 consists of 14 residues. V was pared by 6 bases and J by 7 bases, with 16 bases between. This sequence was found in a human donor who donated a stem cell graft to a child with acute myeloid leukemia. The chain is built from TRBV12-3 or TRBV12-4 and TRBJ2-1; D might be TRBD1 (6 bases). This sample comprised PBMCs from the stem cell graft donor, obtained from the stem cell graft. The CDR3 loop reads CASSPPNRANEQFF. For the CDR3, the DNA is TGTGCCAGCAGCCCACCCAACAGGGCTAATGAGCAGTTCTTC.